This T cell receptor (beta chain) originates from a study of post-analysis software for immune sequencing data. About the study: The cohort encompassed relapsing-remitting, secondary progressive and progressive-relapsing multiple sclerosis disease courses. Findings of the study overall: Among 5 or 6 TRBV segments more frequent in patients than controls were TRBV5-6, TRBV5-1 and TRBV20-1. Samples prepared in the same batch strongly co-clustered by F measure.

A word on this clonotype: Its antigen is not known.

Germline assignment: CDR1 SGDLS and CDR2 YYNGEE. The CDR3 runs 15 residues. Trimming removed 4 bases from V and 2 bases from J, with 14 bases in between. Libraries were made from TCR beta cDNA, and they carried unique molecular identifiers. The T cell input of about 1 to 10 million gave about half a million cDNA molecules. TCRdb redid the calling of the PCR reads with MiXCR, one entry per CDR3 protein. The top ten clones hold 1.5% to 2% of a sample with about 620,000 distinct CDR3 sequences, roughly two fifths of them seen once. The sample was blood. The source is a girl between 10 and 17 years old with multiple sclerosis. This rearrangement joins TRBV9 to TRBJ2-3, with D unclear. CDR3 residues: CASSLEAAATDTQYF. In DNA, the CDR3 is TGTGCCAGCAGCCTCGAGGCGGCAGCCACAGATACGCAGTATTTT.